These T cell receptor beta chains were read from a single sample in a study of blood T cells in healthy people across ages. TCRdb recomputed calls from the 5' RACE reads with MiXCR, one row per CDR3 protein. The repertoire holds about 580,000 distinct CDR3 sequences, 47% seen once, with roughly 24% in the top ten. The sequencing sample was made of blood. All receptors derive from an elderly man in good health. Both conserved end residues are part of each CDR3.

V gene: TRBV27
J gene: TRBJ1-6
CDR3 protein: CASRRDYNSPLHF

V gene: TRBV6-6
J gene: TRBJ2-5
CDR3 protein: CASRQGGETQYF

V gene: TRBV4-3
J gene: TRBJ2-2
CDR3 protein: CASSQDNPGVLGSGGELFF

V gene: TRBV29-1
J gene: TRBJ2-1
CDR3 protein: CSVGRSFDEQFF

V gene: TRBV5-3
J gene: TRBJ2-1
CDR3 protein: CARSYGGGRSSSYNEQFF

V gene: TRBV6-2/TRBV6-3
J gene: TRBJ2-1
CDR3 protein: CASSYAGADRNEQFF

V gene: TRBV10-3
J gene: TRBJ2-7
CDR3 protein: CAISDPRLAGGGSRYEQYF

V gene: TRBV6-1
J gene: TRBJ1-2
CDR3 protein: CASSRDRAIYGYTF

V gene: TRBV3-1
J gene: TRBJ2-3
CDR3 protein: CASSYRQGLHDTQYF

V gene: TRBV7-6
J gene: TRBJ2-7
CDR3 protein: CASSSPNSESPYEQYF

V gene: TRBV20-1
J gene: TRBJ2-1
CDR3 protein: CSARVQANNEQFF

V gene: TRBV20-1
J gene: TRBJ2-5
CDR3 protein: CSARDVGTGGLEQYF

V gene: TRBV27
J gene: TRBJ2-7
CDR3 protein: CASRRTTGTYEQYF

V gene: TRBV28
J gene: TRBJ2-1
CDR3 protein: CASSSPGAGNYNEQFF

V gene: TRBV6-2/TRBV6-3
J gene: NA
CDR3 protein: CASSYSGTGGNEQYF

V gene: TRBV30
J gene: TRBJ1-2
CDR3 protein: CAWSVGSGYGYTF

V gene: TRBV6-6
J gene: TRBJ2-5
CDR3 protein: CASSYWDSQETQYF

V gene: TRBV29-1
J gene: TRBJ2-7
CDR3 protein: CGVDIQGGYEQYF

V gene: TRBV30
J gene: TRBJ1-1
CDR3 protein: CAWDRTGMNTEAFF

V gene: TRBV4-3
J gene: TRBJ2-3
CDR3 protein: CASSQEASGPDTQYF

V gene: TRBV10-3
J gene: TRBJ2-7
CDR3 protein: CATSESVQREGGEQYF

V gene: TRBV25-1
J gene: TRBJ2-5
CDR3 protein: CVSSEHPGGHQETQYF

V gene: TRBV4-3
J gene: TRBJ2-3
CDR3 protein: CASSPQGERGWDTQYF

V gene: TRBV7-8
J gene: TRBJ2-2
CDR3 protein: CASSFRQGPTGELFF

V gene: TRBV9
J gene: TRBJ2-1
CDR3 protein: CASSAQFEQFF

V gene: TRBV7-3
J gene: TRBJ2-6
CDR3 protein: CASSSLGRNSGANVLTF

V gene: TRBV7-3
J gene: TRBJ2-1
CDR3 protein: CASSLGGKYNEQFF

V gene: TRBV7-2
J gene: TRBJ2-1
CDR3 protein: CASSLTDDSYNEQFF

V gene: TRBV7-2
J gene: TRBJ2-7
CDR3 protein: CASSLAQEQYF

V gene: TRBV29-1
J gene: TRBJ1-1
CDR3 protein: CSVERTGANTEAFF

V gene: TRBV20-1
J gene: TRBJ2-1
CDR3 protein: CSASPPDRGLDNEQFF

V gene: TRBV6-5
J gene: TRBJ2-7
CDR3 protein: CASSYSSREFDEQYF

V gene: TRBV20-1
J gene: TRBJ2-5
CDR3 protein: CSAVGPLTSGRVQETQYF

V gene: TRBV11-1
J gene: TRBJ2-4
CDR3 protein: CASSGTSGAKNIQYF

V gene: TRBV29-1
J gene: TRBJ2-3
CDR3 protein: CSVAGRTGAVLDTQYF

V gene: TRBV28
J gene: TRBJ1-5
CDR3 protein: CASSPPTGQPQHF

V gene: TRBV6-5
J gene: TRBJ2-5
CDR3 protein: CASSYSNPLTGQETQYF

V gene: TRBV4-2
J gene: TRBJ1-4
CDR3 protein: CASSQDARIDEKLFF

V gene: TRBV20-1
J gene: TRBJ2-7
CDR3 protein: CSARTGGYEQYF